The clone carrying this TCR beta chain occurred once. The length of the CDR3 is 14 residues. J was trimmed by 8 bases and V by 3 bases; bases with no gene match: 7. Per germline, CDR1 SQVTM and CDR2 ANQGSEA. The table came from immunoSEQ multiplex PCR; TCRdb's copy has only in-frame clones and leaves some out. Here the sample spans approximately 2,000 clones, approximately 83% being singletons. The data were obtained in a study of tumor T cells in aggressive B-cell lymphoma. The chain links TRBV29-1 to TRBJ2-1; 10 bases are shared with TRBD2. The source is an adult with diffuse large B cell lymphoma. Sample: tumor tissue. The CDR3 DNA is TGCAGCGTTGAGGGACTAGCGAATTCGGATGAGCAGTTCTTC. Translating it yields CSVEGLANSDEQFF.